The 22 T cell receptor beta chains presented below share a single source sample, sequenced in a study of blood T cell repertoires in COVID-19. Clones were read by immunoSEQ multiplex PCR, and TCRdb kept only the in-frame ones, dropping some. The sample contains some 130,000 clones, about 75% of which appear only once. The sample taken for sequencing was peripheral blood. The receptors originated from an elderly man with acute or convalescent COVID-19.

The chain combines TRBV6-2 or TRBV6-3 with TRBJ1-2; 10 bases are shared with TRBD1. This CDR3 is built from 16 residues. V lost 0 bases to trimming and J lost 4 bases; unmatched junction nucleotides: 5. Germline V gene sequence: CDR1 MNHEY, CDR2 SVGEGT. The CDR3 loop reads CASSYSATGGFYGYTF. The CDR3 DNA sequence: TGTGCCAGCAGTTACTCCGCGACAGGGGGCTTCTATGGCTACACCTTC.

J is TRBJ1-1 and V is TRBV9, with 9 bases matching TRBD1. The CDR3 totals 13 residues. Per the germline V gene, CDR1 is SGDLS and CDR2 is YYNGEE. J was trimmed by 11 bases and V by 3 bases; bases with no gene match: 8. For the CDR3, the DNA is TGTGCCAGCAGCGACGACAGGGGGACTCGCGCTTTCTTT. Translated: CASSDDRGTRAFF.

V and J are TRBV18 and TRBJ2-2, with D possibly TRBD2 on 6 matching bases. This CDR3 is built from 16 residues. Looked up from germline, CDR1 is KGHSH and CDR2 is LQKENI. The ends were cut back, 4 bases at V and 4 bases at J, with 16 bases in the middle. CDR3 region: CASSRGDRELTGELFF. DNA for the CDR3: TGTGCCAGCTCACGCGGGGACCGGGAGCTCACCGGGGAGCTGTTTTTT.

The table lists this clone with a count of one. V gene TRBV7-2 combines with J gene TRBJ2-5; 7 nucleotides line up with TRBD2. The germline V gene encodes CDR1 SGHTA and CDR2 FQGNSA. Trimming removed 5 bases from V and 4 bases from J; junction bases left unmatched: 10. The CDR3 is 15 amino acids. CDR3 sequence reads: CASSTPGGGAETQYF. CDR3 coding DNA: TGTGCCAGCAGCACTCCGGGGGGTGGCGCAGAGACCCAGTACTTC. The whole variable domain, remainder taken from reference TRBV7-2 and TRBJ2-5, is GAGVSQSPSNKVTEKGKDVELRCDPISGHTALYWYRQSLGQGLEFLIYFQGNSAPDKSGLPSDRFSAERTGGSVSTLTIQRTQQEDSAVYLCASSTPGGGAETQYFGPGTRLLVL.

V is TRBV20-1 and J is TRBJ1-2, with 9 bases lining up with TRBD1. With 3 bases clipped from V and 4 bases from J, the junction kept 6 bases outside the gene matches. Germline V gene sequence: CDR1 DFQATT, CDR2 SNEGSKA (reference sequence). The CDR3 extends over 14 amino acids. The CDR3 sequence is CSASQPGQGYGYTF. DNA of the CDR3: TGCAGTGCTAGTCAACCGGGACAGGGCTATGGCTACACCTTC.

This clone occurred many times. This chain uses TRBV18 with TRBJ1-6, with D maybe TRBD1 (5 bases). This CDR3 is built from 16 residues. Trimming cost V 4 bases and J 5 bases, with 15 bases left between them. Germline assignment: CDR1 KGHSH and CDR2 LQKENI. The CDR3 protein is CASSRDSAWDNSPLHF. The CDR3, as DNA: TGTGCCAGCTCACGGGACTCGGCTTGGGATAATTCACCCCTCCACTTT.

This chain links TRBV5-8 with TRBJ2-1; D is perhaps TRBD1 (5 bases). The CDR3 has 14 residues. CDR1 is SGHTS, CDR2 YDEGEE, per germline. V lost 4 bases to trimming and J lost 2 bases, with 10 bases between them. CDR3 nucleotides: TGTGCCAGCAGCACAGACAGTCCCTACAATGAGCAGTTCTTC. Translating gives CASSTDSPYNEQFF.

The rearrangement links TRBV5-4 to TRBJ2-1; 13 bases match TRBD2. The CDR3 loop spans 16 amino acids. In germline, CDR1 is SGHNT, CDR2 YYREEE (reference sequence). After removal of 0 bases from V and 8 bases from J, the junction contained 5 bases not matched to a gene. The DNA for the CDR3 is TGTGCCAGCAGCTTGGGCTATGGACTAGCGGGGGATGAGCAGTTCTTC. Its translation: CASSLGYGLAGDEQFF.

The CDR3 is CASSFSGGDNEQFF. CDR3 in DNA: TGTGCCAGCAGCTTTAGCGGGGGGGACAATGAGCAGTTCTTC. The rearrangement joins TRBV11-3 to TRBJ2-1, with 11 bases lining up with TRBD2. The CDR3 sequence is 14 residues long. Germline-derived CDR1 and CDR2 are SGHNT and YENEEA. The V gene end was trimmed by 3 bases and the J gene end by 5 bases; junction bases not matched to a gene: 0.

This chain uses TRBV7-8 with TRBJ1-1; a weak D match, TRBD1 (5 bases). CDR1 is SGHVS, CDR2 FQNEAQ, per germline. The V end was cut by 3 bases, the J end by 6 bases, with 14 bases between. This CDR3 region has 14 residues. The CDR3 DNA is TGTGCCAGCAGCTTTAGGGGTGATACGGCTGAAGCTTTCTTT. Translated: CASSFRGDTAEAFF.

The chain links TRBV7-2 to TRBJ2-5, with D possibly TRBD2 on 5 matching bases. In germline, CDR1 is SGHTA, CDR2 FQGNSA. The CDR3 sequence is 13 residues long. The V end was cut by 8 bases, the J end by 5 bases, with 15 bases between. This CDR3 reads CASSGLARETQYF. Here the CDR3 DNA reads TGTGCCAGCTCCGGCCTAGCTAGGGAGACCCAGTACTTC.

The chain has TRBV2 and TRBJ2-1; TRBD2 matches at 8 bases. The junction had 6 bases not matched to a gene; V was cut back by 5 bases and J by 6 bases. Per the germline V gene, CDR1 is SNHLY and CDR2 is FYNNEI. The CDR3 spans 14 residues. Here the CDR3 DNA reads TGTGCCAGCAGTCGGACTAGCAACCGCAATGAGCAGTTCTTC. This gives the protein CASSRTSNRNEQFF.

This chain joins TRBV5-1 and TRBJ1-1, with D tentatively TRBD1 (5 bases). The CDR3 is 15 amino acids. Germline CDR1 SGHRS, CDR2 YFSETQ. With 0 bases removed from V and 0 bases from J, the gap between germline ends came to 9 bases. CDR3 region: CASSLDGGMNTEAFF. CDR3 bases: TGCGCCAGCAGCTTGGACGGGGGGATGAACACTGAAGCTTTCTTT.

CDR3 protein: CATSRWSNQPQHF. DNA of the CDR3: TGTGCCACCTCGAGGTGGAGCAATCAGCCCCAGCATTTT. The J gene is TRBJ1-5, the V gene TRBV6-5; no definite D call. This CDR3 contains 13 residues. The V and J ends lost 10 bases and 1 base respectively, with 11 bases between them. Germline loops: CDR1 MNHEY, CDR2 SVGAGI.

The chain couples TRBV7-2 to TRBJ2-1; 10 bases align to TRBD1. The CDR3 loop spans 14 amino acids. Germline values: CDR1 SGHTA, CDR2 FQGNSA. V was clipped by 5 bases and J by 7 bases; unmatched bases: 5. The CDR3 coding sequence is TGTGCCAGCAGCCTCCGGGACAGGGGTAATGAGCAGTTCTTC. It is translated as CASSLRDRGNEQFF.

This clone has a handful of counts. The chain recombines TRBV28 with TRBJ2-5; TRBD1 aligns across 12 bases. The CDR3 is 14 amino acids. The trim removed 6 bases at V and 7 bases at J, leaving 6 bases unmatched. Germline loops: CDR1 MDHEN, CDR2 SYDVKM. CDR3 DNA sequence: TGTGCCAGCAGCGGGACAGGGGGCGGTCGGACCCAGTACTTC. Amino acid sequence: CASSGTGGGRTQYF.

The genes are TRBV5-8 and TRBJ1-1, with TRBD1 identical over 8 bases. Per the germline V gene, CDR1 is SGHTS and CDR2 is YDEGEE. The CDR3 length is 15 residues. J was trimmed by 0 bases and V by 0 bases; bases with no gene match: 1. CDR3 residues: CASSLGTGLNTEAFF. The CDR3 region has the DNA TGTGCCAGCAGCTTGGGGACAGGGTTGAACACTGAAGCTTTCTTT.

V and J are TRBV27 and TRBJ2-5, with 9 bases fitting TRBD2. Germline V gene lookup returns CDR1 MNHEY and CDR2 SMNVEV (reference sequence). The CDR3 loop spans 15 amino acids. V shed 3 bases, J shed 5 bases, and the junction held 7 bases outside the gene matches. The DNA for the CDR3 is TGTGCCAGCAGTTTCGCGCGGGGGGGCCGGGAGACCCAGTACTTC. Protein product: CASSFARGGRETQYF.

This chain links TRBV5-1 with TRBJ2-2; the D gene is possibly TRBD1 (6 bases). Trimming shortened V by 4 bases and J by 7 bases, and 17 bases separated the two germline ends. The germline gives CDR1 SGHRS, CDR2 YFSETQ. This CDR3 has 15 amino acids. The CDR3 is CASSPGRTEGGELFF. CDR3 bases: TGCGCCAGCAGCCCTGGTAGGACAGAAGGCGGGGAGCTGTTTTTT.

This clone occurred once. The chain is built from TRBV6-4 and TRBJ2-5; 12 bases align to TRBD2. The germline CDR1 and CDR2 sequences are MRHNA and SNTAGT. The CDR3 is 16 amino acids. V trimming: 1 base; J trimming: 2 bases; junction bases outside the gene matches: 2. CDR3 protein: CASSDYGLAGQETQYF. Written as DNA, the CDR3 is TGTGCCAGCAGTGACTACGGACTAGCGGGGCAAGAGACCCAGTACTTC.

V is TRBV15 and J is TRBJ1-4; 9 bases match TRBD1. After removal of 1 base from V and 6 bases from J, the junction contained 3 bases not matched to a gene. Germline values: CDR1 LNHNV, CDR2 YYDKDF (reference sequence). The CDR3 sequence is 15 residues long. The CDR3 reads CATSRGGQGDEKLFF. DNA for the CDR3: TGTGCCACCAGCAGAGGGGGACAGGGAGATGAAAAACTGTTTTTT.

V and J are TRBV7-2 and TRBJ1-3; D call uncertain. V lost 3 bases and J 0 bases, leaving 12 bases between the germline ends. Germline V gene data show CDR1 as SGHTA and CDR2 as FQGNSA. The CDR3 is 16 residues long. The CDR3 nucleotides read TGTGCCAGCAGCTTCGCGGGTCTAAGCTCTGGAAACACCATATATTTT. Amino acids: CASSFAGLSSGNTIYF.